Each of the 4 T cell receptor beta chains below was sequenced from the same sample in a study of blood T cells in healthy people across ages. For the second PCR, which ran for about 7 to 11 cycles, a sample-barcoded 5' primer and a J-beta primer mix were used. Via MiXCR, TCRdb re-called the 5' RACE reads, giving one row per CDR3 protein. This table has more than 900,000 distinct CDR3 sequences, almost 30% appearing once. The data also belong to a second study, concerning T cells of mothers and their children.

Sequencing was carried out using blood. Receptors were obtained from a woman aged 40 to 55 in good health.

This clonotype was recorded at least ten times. The CDR3: CSARAFGRDGSYEQYF. Written as DNA, the CDR3 is TGCAGTGCTAGAGCCTTCGGTCGGGACGGAAGTTACGAGCAGTACTTC. V and J are TRBV20-1 and TRBJ2-7; D is tentatively TRBD1 or TRBD2 (5 bases each). Trimming pared 1 base from V and 4 bases from J, leaving 20 bases between. Germline CDR1 reads DFQATT; CDR2 reads SNEGSKA (reference sequence). The CDR3 runs to 16 residues.

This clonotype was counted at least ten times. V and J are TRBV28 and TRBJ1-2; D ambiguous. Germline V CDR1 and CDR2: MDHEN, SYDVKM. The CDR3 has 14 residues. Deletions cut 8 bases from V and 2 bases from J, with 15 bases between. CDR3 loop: CASLDPSSNYGYTF. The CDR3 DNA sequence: TGTGCCAGCCTCGACCCGTCCTCCAACTATGGCTACACCTTC.

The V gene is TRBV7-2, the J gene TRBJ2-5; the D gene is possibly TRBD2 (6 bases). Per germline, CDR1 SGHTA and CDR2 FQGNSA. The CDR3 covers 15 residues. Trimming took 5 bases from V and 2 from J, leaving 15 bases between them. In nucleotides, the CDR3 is TGTGCCAGCAGCCCGAAGACTAGATTACAAGAGACCCAGTACTTC. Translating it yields CASSPKTRLQETQYF.

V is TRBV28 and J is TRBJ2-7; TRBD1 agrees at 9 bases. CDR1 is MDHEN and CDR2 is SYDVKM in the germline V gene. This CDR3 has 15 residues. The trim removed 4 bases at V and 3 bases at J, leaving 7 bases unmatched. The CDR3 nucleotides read TGTGCCAGCAGTTCCCGGGACAGGGTGCACTACGAGCAGTACTTC. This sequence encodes CASSSRDRVHYEQYF.